A single sample gave rise to the 29 T cell receptor beta chains below, sequenced in a study of T-cell reconstitution after alpha-beta-depleted transplantation in children. Preparation of the TCRbeta library was carried out with unique molecular identifiers. TCRdb reanalysed the PCR reads using MiXCR and keeps one entry per CDR3 protein. The sample shows about 600,000 distinct CDR3 sequences, roughly 13% of them seen only once. This specimen consisted of PBMCs, mostly from graft donor cells, obtained 360 days after TCRalphabeta/CD19-depleted stem cell transplant. The receptors come from a male patient between 10 and 17 years old who had a stem cell transplant for acute myeloid leukemia, so the T cells may come from the graft donor.

The chain combines TRBV12-3 or TRBV12-4 with TRBJ2-7; D gene ambiguous. The V end was cut by 4 bases, the J end by 12 bases, with 13 bases between. CDR3 length: 11 amino acids. The CDR3 protein is CASSSPGRMYF. The CDR3 DNA reads as TGTGCCAGCAGTTCGCCCGGGCGCATGTACTTC.

This clonotype came up a few times. This chain joins TRBV4-2 and TRBJ2-4, with 10 positions matching TRBD1. The CDR3 spans 15 residues. Losses at the gene ends were 3 bases for V and 4 bases for J; bases not matched to a gene: 3. Per germline, CDR1 LGHNA and CDR2 YNFKEQ. CDR3 residues: CASSQTGGEKNIQYF. CDR3 nucleotide sequence: TGTGCCAGCAGCCAGACAGGGGGCGAGAAAAACATTCAGTACTTC.

This clonotype was counted ten times or more. This rearrangement joins TRBV7-2 to TRBJ2-1; 8 bases fit TRBD2. The CDR3 runs to 15 residues. V dropped 1 base and J dropped 7; count of bases not matched to a gene: 6. The germline gives CDR1 SGHTA, CDR2 FQGNSA. As DNA, the CDR3 is TGTGCCAGCAGCTTAGTTGGTGCTAGCGGGAATGAGCAGTTCTTC. It yields the protein CASSLVGASGNEQFF.

This clonotype was counted ten times or more. The J gene is TRBJ2-2, the V gene TRBV13; TRBD2 matches 16 bases. Germline assignment: CDR1 PRHDT and CDR2 FYEKMQ (reference sequence). Losses at the gene ends were 5 bases for V and 3 bases for J; bases not matched to a gene: 15. The CDR3 spans 21 residues. The CDR3 protein is CASSQETPGLAGGPDTGELFF. CDR3 in DNA: TGTGCCAGCAGCCAGGAAACGCCGGGACTAGCGGGGGGGCCGGACACCGGGGAGCTGTTTTTT.

The rearrangement uses TRBV28 and TRBJ1-5, with D hard to call. This CDR3 spans 13 amino acids. Germline assignment: CDR1 MDHEN and CDR2 SYDVKM. V dropped 8 bases and J dropped 2 bases, with 10 bases sitting between them. DNA for the CDR3: TGTGCCAGCTTCCCGGGCCGCAATCAGCCCCAGCATTTT. It specifies CASFPGRNQPQHF.

V gene TRBV6-2 or TRBV6-3 combines with J gene TRBJ2-7; possibly TRBD1 for D (5 bases). Germline assignment: CDR1 MNHEY and CDR2 SVGEGT. With 4 bases removed from V and 6 bases from J, the gap between germline ends came to 25 bases. This CDR3 region has 17 residues. CDR3 amino acids: CASSSVLGSTGWSEQYF. CDR3 nucleotides: TGTGCCAGCAGTTCCGTTCTCGGCTCAACAGGTTGGAGCGAGCAGTACTTC.

This clonotype was picked up a small number of times. This sequence joins TRBV7-3 and TRBJ2-2; no definite D call. Germline V gene sequence: CDR1 SGHTA, CDR2 FQGTGA. V gave up 4 bases and J gave up 3 bases, with 15 bases separating them. The CDR3 contains 16 residues. The chain's CDR3 is CASSYDPIPHTGELFF. CDR3 nucleotides: TGTGCCAGCAGCTACGACCCGATCCCACACACCGGGGAGCTGTTTTTT.

This clonotype was seen at least ten times. The chain carries TRBV20-1 and TRBJ2-7; perhaps D is TRBD1 or TRBD2 (5 bases each). The CDR3 extends over 12 amino acids. Germline values: CDR1 DFQATT, CDR2 SNEGSKA (reference sequence). Trimming removed 6 bases from V and 2 bases from J, with 11 bases in between. Here the CDR3 DNA reads TGCAGTGCCACCGGGACGGCCTACGAGCAGTACTTC. Its translation: CSATGTAYEQYF.

This clonotype was observed a handful of times. The V gene is TRBV10-3, the J gene TRBJ2-7, with 12 bases identical to TRBD2. V lost 5 bases to trimming and J lost 4 bases; unmatched junction nucleotides: 6. The CDR3 covers 15 residues. Germline-derived CDR1 and CDR2 are ENHRY and SYGVKD. For the CDR3, the DNA is TGTGCCATCAGTCGGACTAGCGGGATGGGGTACGAGCAGTACTTC. Its protein product is CAISRTSGMGYEQYF.

The genes are TRBV6-2 or TRBV6-3 and TRBJ2-1, with D maybe TRBD2 (6 bases). The CDR3 consists of 16 residues. Germline lookup yields CDR1 MNHEY and CDR2 SVGEGT. V lost 5 bases and J 2 bases, leaving 16 bases between the germline ends. The CDR3 spells CASSLIAASAYNEQFF. CDR3 sequence (DNA): TGTGCCAGCAGTCTTATAGCGGCGAGTGCCTACAATGAGCAGTTCTTC.

The chain uses TRBV12-3 or TRBV12-4 and TRBJ2-7; D not resolved. V lost 3 bases and J lost 2, with 8 bases in between. CDR3 length: 13 amino acids. CDR3 amino acids: CASSFSVPYEQYF. CDR3 bases: TGTGCCAGCAGTTTTTCAGTACCCTACGAGCAGTACTTC.

This clonotype was picked up a small number of times. V usage is TRBV27 and J usage is TRBJ2-7, with 13 nucleotides matching TRBD2. This CDR3 has 17 residues. The germline CDR1 and CDR2 sequences are MNHEY and SMNVEV (reference sequence). V shed 4 bases and J 4 bases; nucleotides not matched to a gene: 10. The CDR3 nucleotides read TGTGCCAGCAGTTCGGGCCCGGGACTAGCGGGAAGATACGAGCAGTACTTC. Protein sequence: CASSSGPGLAGRYEQYF.

This clonotype was counted at least ten times. The chain is built from TRBV4-3 and TRBJ2-3, with 7 bases matching TRBD2. The germline CDR1 and CDR2 sequences are LGHNA and YSLEER. With 1 base clipped from V and 5 bases from J, the junction kept 9 bases outside the gene matches. The CDR3 is 16 residues long. The CDR3 DNA sequence: TGCGCCAGCAGCCAAGGACCTCGGACTAGGAGAGATACGCAGTATTTT. This encodes CASSQGPRTRRDTQYF.

This sequence joins TRBV9 and TRBJ2-7; the D gene is possibly TRBD2 (6 bases). The germline CDR1 and CDR2 sequences are SGDLS and YYNGEE. This CDR3 has 14 residues. V lost 2 bases and J 0 bases, leaving 9 bases between the germline ends. CDR3 loop: CASSVSGRSYEQYF. DNA of the CDR3: TGTGCCAGCAGCGTTAGCGGTCGCTCCTACGAGCAGTACTTC.

The J gene is TRBJ1-5, the V gene TRBV30, with D maybe TRBD1 (6 bases). V was clipped by 2 bases and J by 0 bases, with 23 bases between them. There are 19 residues in the CDR3. Germline-derived CDR1 and CDR2 are GTSNPN and SVGIG (reference sequence). The CDR3 protein is CAWSPLGGRGYYSNQPQHF. Here the CDR3 DNA reads TGTGCCTGGAGTCCCCTGGGGGGCAGGGGATATTATAGCAATCAGCCCCAGCATTTT.

In its sample, this clonotype was seen many times. This chain connects TRBV12-3 or TRBV12-4 to TRBJ2-2; the match to TRBD1 covers 8 bases. The J segment lost 7 bases and the V segment lost 5 bases, leaving 15 bases of the junction unmatched. This CDR3 is 17 amino acids long. CDR3 nucleotides: TGTGCCAGCAGTCCTTTCGTTTTGCTGACAGGGGACGGGGAGCTGTTTTTT. Its protein product is CASSPFVLLTGDGELFF.

The V gene is TRBV5-1, the J gene TRBJ2-3, with D possibly being TRBD2 (6 bases). The CDR3 sequence is 15 residues long. Germline CDR1 reads SGHRS; CDR2 reads YFSETQ. V lost 2 bases to trimming and J lost 5 bases, with 15 bases between them. Here the CDR3 reads CASSLSVAGIDTQYF. The CDR3 DNA reads TGCGCCAGCAGCTTATCTGTCGCGGGGATAGATACGCAGTATTTT.

This clonotype was observed a few times. The rearrangement links TRBV6-2 or TRBV6-3 to TRBJ2-7; D possibly matches TRBD1 or TRBD2 (6 bases each). CDR1 and CDR2 from the germline V gene are MNHEY and SVGEGT. This CDR3 comprises 17 residues. V shed 2 bases and J shed 2 bases, with 19 bases lying between them. As DNA, the CDR3 is TGTGCCAGCAGTTACGCTTCCCCCGGGGGCCGGACCTACGAGCAGTACTTC. Protein product: CASSYASPGGRTYEQYF.

This clonotype was counted at least ten times. The chain has TRBV20-1 and TRBJ1-1, with D hard to call. Germline assignment: CDR1 DFQATT and CDR2 SNEGSKA (reference sequence). Deletions cut 2 bases from V and 1 base from J, with 5 bases between. The CDR3 contains 12 residues. CDR3 sequence: CSARLWNTEAFF. The CDR3 nucleotides are TGCAGTGCTAGACTGTGGAACACTGAAGCTTTCTTT.

This clonotype was seen a handful of times. This chain uses TRBV19 with TRBJ2-7; 9 bases line up with TRBD2. The V gene's germline CDR1 is LNHDA and CDR2 SQIVND (reference sequence). This CDR3 contains 14 residues. After removal of 4 bases from V and 6 bases from J, the junction contained 7 bases not matched to a gene. DNA of the CDR3: TGTGCCAGTAGTACTACTAGCGGGCCTATCGAGCAGTACTTC. Its protein is CASSTTSGPIEQYF.

This clonotype was observed a few times. Its ends do not fully match the called genes, so a read error is possible. V is TRBV7-2 and J is TRBJ2-7; 8 nucleotides line up with TRBD1. Per germline, CDR1 SGHTA and CDR2 FQGNSA. The CDR3 covers 15 residues. The DNA for the CDR3 is TGTGCCAGCAGCTTAGTTTGGACAGGGTCCTCCGAGCAGTACTTC. Translated, it gives CASSLVWTGSSEQYF.

This clonotype was recorded many times. The chain has TRBV4-3 and TRBJ2-1; maybe TRBD2 (5 bases). Germline V gene sequence: CDR1 LGHNA, CDR2 YSLEER. Trimming left V 1 base short and J 11 bases short, with 9 bases between. The CDR3 extends over 12 amino acids. The CDR3 nucleotides are TGCGCCAGCAGCCAAGCCGCCGGGAAGCAGTTCTTC. This translates into CASSQAAGKQFF.

This clonotype was observed a few times. The chain joins TRBV7-3 to TRBJ2-2; D not certain. CDR3 length: 15 amino acids. Germline V gene lookup returns CDR1 SGHTA and CDR2 FQGTGA. V was pared by 0 bases and J by 4 bases, with 9 bases between. The CDR3 here is CASSLTSGFTGELFF. In DNA form, the CDR3 reads TGTGCCAGCAGCTTAACAAGTGGTTTCACCGGGGAGCTGTTTTTT.

The chain links TRBV6-2 or TRBV6-3 to TRBJ2-1, with 12 bases matching TRBD2. Germline V gene data show CDR1 as MNHEY and CDR2 as SVGEGT. This CDR3 contains 17 residues. J gave up 3 bases and V 5 bases, and 8 bases lay outside the gene matches. This CDR3 is CASSRQLAGGFYNEQFF. The DNA of the CDR3 is TGTGCCAGCAGTCGACAACTAGCGGGAGGTTTCTACAATGAGCAGTTCTTC.

This clonotype was observed at least ten times. This chain links TRBV11-3 with TRBJ2-1, with D hard to call. This CDR3 has 14 residues. Looked up from germline, CDR1 is SGHNT and CDR2 is YENEEA. V lost 0 bases, J lost 3 bases, and 6 bases lay in between. CDR3 sequence (DNA): TGTGCCAGCAGCTTAGAGTACAACTACAATGAGCAGTTCTTC. It codes for CASSLEYNYNEQFF. The whole variable domain, remainder taken from reference TRBV11-3 and TRBJ2-1, is EAGVVQSPRYKIIEKKQPVAFWCNPISGHNTLYWYLQNLGQGPELLIRYENEEAVDDSQLPKDRFSAERLKGVDSTLKIQPAELGDSAVYLCASSLEYNYNEQFFGPGTRLTVL.

A few counts support this clonotype. The chain joins TRBV24-1 to TRBJ2-7; the D is unclear. This CDR3 is 14 amino acids long. Deletions cut 4 bases from V and 4 bases from J, with 13 bases between. Germline V CDR1 and CDR2: KGHDR, SFDVKD. The CDR3 spells CATSDPGQAYEQYF. CDR3 coding DNA: TGTGCCACCAGTGACCCTGGGCAAGCATACGAGCAGTACTTC.

This clonotype was observed a handful of times. The rearrangement joins TRBV12-3 or TRBV12-4 to TRBJ2-7; TRBD1 matches 11 bases. The CDR3 has 15 amino acids. Losses at the gene ends were 7 bases for V and 1 base for J; bases not matched to a gene: 6. CDR3 in DNA: TGTGCCAGCACCGACCGGGACAGGGGGTCCTACGAGCAGTACTTC. As protein: CASTDRDRGSYEQYF.

This clonotype was detected a few times. J is TRBJ2-7 and V is TRBV28, with a weak D call TRBD2 (6 bases). Germline lookup yields CDR1 MDHEN and CDR2 SYDVKM. This CDR3 spans 17 amino acids. Trimming cost V 3 bases and J 4 bases, with 22 bases left between them. CDR3 residues: CASSFWFWSSERYEQYF. DNA for the CDR3: TGTGCCAGCAGTTTTTGGTTTTGGTCTAGCGAACGATACGAGCAGTACTTC.

The chain carries TRBV20-1 and TRBJ2-3; D possibly matches TRBD1 or TRBD2 (6 bases each). The CDR3 is made up of 16 amino acids. CDR1 is DFQATT and CDR2 is SNEGSKA in the germline V gene (reference sequence). Between the trimmed V and J ends, which lost 6 bases and 2 bases, there was a span of 21 bases. CDR3 sequence: CSAPDGGRPFTDTQYF. The CDR3 nucleotides are TGCAGTGCCCCAGACGGGGGCAGGCCTTTCACAGATACGCAGTATTTT.